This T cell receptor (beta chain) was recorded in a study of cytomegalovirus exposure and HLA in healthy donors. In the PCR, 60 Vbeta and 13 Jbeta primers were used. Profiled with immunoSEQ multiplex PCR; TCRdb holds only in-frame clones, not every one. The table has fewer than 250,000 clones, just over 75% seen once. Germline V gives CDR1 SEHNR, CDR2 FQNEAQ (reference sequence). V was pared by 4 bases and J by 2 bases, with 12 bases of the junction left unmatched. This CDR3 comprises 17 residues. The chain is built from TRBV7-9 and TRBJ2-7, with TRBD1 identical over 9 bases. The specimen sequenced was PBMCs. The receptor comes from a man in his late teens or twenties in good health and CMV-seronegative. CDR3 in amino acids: CASSSTESDRGPYEQYF. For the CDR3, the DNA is TGTGCCAGCAGCTCAACCGAGTCGGACAGGGGCCCCTACGAGCAGTACTTC.